This note documents a single TCR beta chain sequence. Its antigen is as yet unknown. What was amplified from RNA transcripts were TCR beta CDR3 regions. The HTBI primer set was used in a first-round RT-PCR of the TCR CDR3. A single record per CDR3 protein comes from TCRdb applying MiXCR to the multiplex PCR reads. Seen here are 500,000 to 700,000 distinct CDR3 sequences, over 15% observed once, and the top ten hold 15% to 20%. Any patient presenting with uncontrolled infection, other autoimmune disease, pregnancy or lactation was left out. Diagnoses used clinical symptoms, serum thyroxine and TRAb, thyroid ultrasound and orbital computed tomography. The CDR3 consists of 17 residues. Looked up from germline, CDR1 is LNHDA and CDR2 is SQIVND (reference sequence). Trimming removed 6 bases from V and 2 bases from J; junction bases left unmatched: 11. This record belongs to a study of T cells in Graves' hyperthyroidism and ophthalmopathy.

Study-wide results and limits: From stable hyperthyroidism, ophthalmopathy was separated by a 13 V-J model. Among clonotypes expanded in thyroid above 0.001, most were also found in blood.

V gene TRBV19 combines with J gene TRBJ2-7; TRBD2 aligns across 12 bases. Material for sequencing was blood. This TCR came from a woman between 18 and 30 years old with Graves' hyperthyroidism. The CDR3 DNA is TGTGCCAGTAGCCGAGAGGGGACTAGCGGGTTCACCTACGAGCAGTACTTC. Its translation is CASSREGTSGFTYEQYF. The full variable domain, with the rest looked up from reference TRBV19 and TRBJ2-7, is DGGITQSPKYLFRKEGQNVTLSCEQNLNHDAMYWYRQDPGQGLRLIYYSQIVNDFQKGDIAEGYSVSREKKESFPLTVTSAQKNPTAFYLCASSREGTSGFTYEQYFGPGTRLTVT.